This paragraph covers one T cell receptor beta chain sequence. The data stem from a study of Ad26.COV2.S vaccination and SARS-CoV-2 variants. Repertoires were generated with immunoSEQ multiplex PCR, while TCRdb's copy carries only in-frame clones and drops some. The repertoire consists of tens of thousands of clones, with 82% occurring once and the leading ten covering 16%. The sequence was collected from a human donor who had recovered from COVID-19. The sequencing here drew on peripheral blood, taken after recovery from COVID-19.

CDR3 residues: CASSQDWGGYEQYF. CDR3 DNA sequence: TGCGCCAGCAGCCAAGATTGGGGCGGGTACGAGCAGTACTTC. The V gene is TRBV4-3, the J gene TRBJ2-7, with D perhaps matching TRBD1 or TRBD2 (5 bases each). CDR3 length equals 14 residues. The ends were cut back, 0 bases at V and 4 bases at J, with 10 bases in the middle. Germline lookup yields CDR1 LGHNA and CDR2 YSLEER.